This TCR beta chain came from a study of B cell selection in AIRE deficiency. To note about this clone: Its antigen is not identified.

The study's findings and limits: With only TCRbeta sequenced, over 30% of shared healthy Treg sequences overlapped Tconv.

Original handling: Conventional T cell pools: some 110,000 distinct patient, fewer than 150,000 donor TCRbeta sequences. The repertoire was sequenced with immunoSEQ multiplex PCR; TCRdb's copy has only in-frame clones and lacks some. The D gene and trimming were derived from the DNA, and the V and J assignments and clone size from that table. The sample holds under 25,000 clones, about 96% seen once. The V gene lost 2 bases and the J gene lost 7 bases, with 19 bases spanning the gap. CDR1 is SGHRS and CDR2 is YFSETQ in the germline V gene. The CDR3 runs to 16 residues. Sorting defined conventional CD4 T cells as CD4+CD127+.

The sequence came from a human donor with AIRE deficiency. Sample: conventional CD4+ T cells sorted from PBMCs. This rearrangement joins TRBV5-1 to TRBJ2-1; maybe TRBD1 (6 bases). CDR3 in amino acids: CASSFGFPAQGNEQFF. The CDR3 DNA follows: TGCGCCAGCAGCTTCGGTTTCCCGGCTCAGGGGAATGAGCAGTTCTTC.